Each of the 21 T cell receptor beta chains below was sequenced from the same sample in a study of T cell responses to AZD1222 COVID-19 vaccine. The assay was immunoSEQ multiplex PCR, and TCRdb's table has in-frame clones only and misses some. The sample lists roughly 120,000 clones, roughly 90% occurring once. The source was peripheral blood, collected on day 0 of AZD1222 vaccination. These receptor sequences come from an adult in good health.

Here the CDR3 reads CASQYRTGGTDTQYF. DNA for the CDR3: TGTGCCAGCCAATACCGGACAGGGGGCACAGATACGCAGTATTTT. The rearrangement joins TRBV3-1 (or the pseudogene TRBV3-2) to TRBJ2-3; 9 nucleotides agree with TRBD1. CDR3 length: 15 amino acids. Germline trimming cut 8 bases from V and 1 base from J; bases unmatched to any gene: 7. Germline CDR1 is LGHDT and CDR2 is YNNKEL (reference sequence).

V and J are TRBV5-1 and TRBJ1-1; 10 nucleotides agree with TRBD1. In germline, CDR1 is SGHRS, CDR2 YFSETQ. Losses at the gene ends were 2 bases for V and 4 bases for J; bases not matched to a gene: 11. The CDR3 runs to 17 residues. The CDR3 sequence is CASSFGQGVARGTEAFF. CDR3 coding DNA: TGCGCCAGCAGCTTCGGACAGGGGGTCGCCCGAGGCACTGAAGCTTTCTTT.

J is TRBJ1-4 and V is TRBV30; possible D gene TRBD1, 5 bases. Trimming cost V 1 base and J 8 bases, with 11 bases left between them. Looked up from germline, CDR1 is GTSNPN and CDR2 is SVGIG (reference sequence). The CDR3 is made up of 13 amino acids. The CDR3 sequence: CAWSAQAAEKLFF. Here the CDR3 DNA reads TGTGCCTGGAGTGCACAGGCAGCCGAAAAACTGTTTTTT. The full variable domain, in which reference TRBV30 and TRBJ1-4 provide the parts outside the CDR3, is SQTIHQWPATLVQPVGSPLSLECTVEGTSNPNLYWYRQAAGRGLQLLFYSVGIGQISSEVPQNLSASRPQDRQFILSSKKLLLSDSGFYLCAWSAQAAEKLFFGSGTQLSVL.

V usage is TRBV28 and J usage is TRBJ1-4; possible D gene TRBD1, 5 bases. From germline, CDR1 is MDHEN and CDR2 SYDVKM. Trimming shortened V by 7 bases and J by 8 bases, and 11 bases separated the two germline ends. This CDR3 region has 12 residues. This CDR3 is CASKEGLEKLFF. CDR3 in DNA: TGTGCCAGCAAGGAGGGGCTGGAAAAACTGTTTTTT.

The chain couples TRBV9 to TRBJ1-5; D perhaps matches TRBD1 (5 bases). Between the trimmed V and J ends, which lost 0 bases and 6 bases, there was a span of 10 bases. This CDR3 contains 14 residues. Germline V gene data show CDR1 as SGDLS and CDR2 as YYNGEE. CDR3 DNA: TGTGCCAGCAGCGTAGGACCCCAGGGTCAGCCCCAGCATTTT. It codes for CASSVGPQGQPQHF.

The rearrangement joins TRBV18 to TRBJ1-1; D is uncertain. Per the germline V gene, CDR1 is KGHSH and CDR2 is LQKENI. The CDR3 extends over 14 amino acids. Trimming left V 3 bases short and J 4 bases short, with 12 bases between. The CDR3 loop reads CASSPPGRSTEAFF. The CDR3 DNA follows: TGTGCCAGCTCACCCCCTGGGAGGAGCACTGAAGCTTTCTTT.

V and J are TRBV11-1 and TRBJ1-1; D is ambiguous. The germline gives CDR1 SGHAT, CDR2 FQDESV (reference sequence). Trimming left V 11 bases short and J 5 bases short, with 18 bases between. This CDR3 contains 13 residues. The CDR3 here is CAGTASGGTEAFF. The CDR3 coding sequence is TGTGCCGGTACAGCCTCAGGCGGAACTGAAGCTTTCTTT.

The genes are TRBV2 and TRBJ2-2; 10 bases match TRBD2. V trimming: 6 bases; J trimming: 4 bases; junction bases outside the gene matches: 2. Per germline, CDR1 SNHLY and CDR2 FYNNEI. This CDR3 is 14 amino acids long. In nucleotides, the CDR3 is TGTGCCAGCAGGAGCGGGAGGGGCACCGGGGAGCTGTTTTTT. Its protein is CASRSGRGTGELFF.

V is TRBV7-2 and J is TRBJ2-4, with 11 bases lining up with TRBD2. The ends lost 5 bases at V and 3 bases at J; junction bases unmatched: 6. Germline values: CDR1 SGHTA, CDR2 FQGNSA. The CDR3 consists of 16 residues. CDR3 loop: CASSRSGRAGKNIQYF. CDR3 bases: TGTGCCAGCAGCCGTAGCGGGAGGGCTGGCAAAAACATTCAGTACTTC.

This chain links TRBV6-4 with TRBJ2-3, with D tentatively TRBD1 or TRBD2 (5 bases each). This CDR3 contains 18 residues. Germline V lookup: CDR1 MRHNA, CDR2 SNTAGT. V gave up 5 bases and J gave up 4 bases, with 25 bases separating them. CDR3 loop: CASSPGTLRGSWPDTQYF. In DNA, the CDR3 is TGTGCCAGCAGTCCCGGGACCTTAAGAGGATCCTGGCCAGATACGCAGTATTTT.

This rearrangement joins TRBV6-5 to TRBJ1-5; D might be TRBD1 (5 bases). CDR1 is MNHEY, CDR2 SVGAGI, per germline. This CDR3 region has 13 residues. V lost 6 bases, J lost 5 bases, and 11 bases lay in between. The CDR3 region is CASSSGIHQPQHF. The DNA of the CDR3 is TGTGCCAGCAGCTCAGGGATACATCAGCCCCAGCATTTT.

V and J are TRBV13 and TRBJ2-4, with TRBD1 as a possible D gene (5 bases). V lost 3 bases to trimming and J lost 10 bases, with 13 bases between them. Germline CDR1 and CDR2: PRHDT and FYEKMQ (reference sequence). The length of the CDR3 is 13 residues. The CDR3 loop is CASSLYQGRIQYF. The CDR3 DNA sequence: TGTGCCAGCAGCTTGTACCAGGGTAGGATTCAGTACTTC.

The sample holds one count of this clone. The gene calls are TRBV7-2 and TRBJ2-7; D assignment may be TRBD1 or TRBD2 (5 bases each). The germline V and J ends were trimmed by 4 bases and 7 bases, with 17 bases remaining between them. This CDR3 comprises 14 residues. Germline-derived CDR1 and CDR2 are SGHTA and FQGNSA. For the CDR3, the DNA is TGTGCCAGCAGCTGGGCCGGGGCGCCGCAGGAGCAGTACTTC. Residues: CASSWAGAPQEQYF.

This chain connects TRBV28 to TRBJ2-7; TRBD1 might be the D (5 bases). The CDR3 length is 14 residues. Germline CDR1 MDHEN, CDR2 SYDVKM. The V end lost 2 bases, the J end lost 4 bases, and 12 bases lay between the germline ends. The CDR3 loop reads CASSLGDRGYEQYF. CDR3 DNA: TGTGCCAGCAGTTTAGGGGATAGGGGTTACGAGCAGTACTTC.

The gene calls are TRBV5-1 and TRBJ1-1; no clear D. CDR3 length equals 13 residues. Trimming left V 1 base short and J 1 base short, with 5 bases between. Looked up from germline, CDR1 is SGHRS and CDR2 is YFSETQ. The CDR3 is CASSLNPNTEAFF. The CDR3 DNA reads TGCGCCAGCAGCTTGAATCCGAACACTGAAGCTTTCTTT.

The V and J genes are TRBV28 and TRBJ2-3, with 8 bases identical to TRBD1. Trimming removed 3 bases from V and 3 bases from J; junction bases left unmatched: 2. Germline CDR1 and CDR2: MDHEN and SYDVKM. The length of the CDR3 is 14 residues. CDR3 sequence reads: CASSLTGVTDTQYF. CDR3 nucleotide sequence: TGTGCCAGCAGTTTGACAGGGGTAACAGATACGCAGTATTTT.

The CDR3 here is CASSFKGRETQYF. CDR3 nucleotides: TGTGCCAGCAGCTTTAAGGGGAGAGAGACCCAGTACTTC. The gene calls are TRBV5-8 and TRBJ2-5, with D perhaps TRBD1 or TRBD2 (5 bases each). The CDR3 is 13 amino acids. Germline V CDR1 and CDR2: SGHTS, YDEGEE. V gave up 2 bases and J gave up 4 bases, with 9 bases separating them.

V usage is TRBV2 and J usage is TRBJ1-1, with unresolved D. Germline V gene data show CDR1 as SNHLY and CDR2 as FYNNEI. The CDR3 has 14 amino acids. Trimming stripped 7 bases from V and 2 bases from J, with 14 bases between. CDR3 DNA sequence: TGTGCCAGCACGGGGAGTTGGTTCAACACTGAAGCTTTCTTT. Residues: CASTGSWFNTEAFF. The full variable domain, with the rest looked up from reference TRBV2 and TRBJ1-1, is EPEVTQTPSHQVTQMGQEVILRCVPISNHLYFYWYRQILGQKVEFLVSFYNNEISEKSEIFDDQFSVERPDGSNFTLKIRSTKLEDSAMYFCASTGSWFNTEAFFGQGTRLTVV.

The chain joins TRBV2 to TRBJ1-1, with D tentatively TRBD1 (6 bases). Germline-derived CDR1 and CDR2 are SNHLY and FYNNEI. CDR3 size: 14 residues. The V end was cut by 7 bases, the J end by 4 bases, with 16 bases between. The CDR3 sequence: CASNIGTFGTEAFF. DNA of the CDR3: TGTGCCAGCAATATCGGGACATTCGGCACTGAAGCTTTCTTT.

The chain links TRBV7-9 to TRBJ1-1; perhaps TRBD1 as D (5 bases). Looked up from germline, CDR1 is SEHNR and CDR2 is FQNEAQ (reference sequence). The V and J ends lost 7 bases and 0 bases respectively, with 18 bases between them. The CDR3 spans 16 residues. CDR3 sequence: CASTLAGAPMNTEAFF. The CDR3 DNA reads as TGTGCCAGCACCTTGGCCGGGGCGCCTATGAACACTGAAGCTTTCTTT.

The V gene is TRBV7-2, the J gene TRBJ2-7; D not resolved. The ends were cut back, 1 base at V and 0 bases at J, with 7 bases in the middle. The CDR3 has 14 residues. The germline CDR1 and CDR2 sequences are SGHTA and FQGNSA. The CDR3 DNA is TGTGCCAGCAGCTTAGAGGTTAGCTCCTACGAGCAGTACTTC. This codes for CASSLEVSSYEQYF.